Below are 18 T cell receptor beta chains sequenced from a single sample in a study of T cell responses to AZD1222 COVID-19 vaccine. TCRdb's copy holds only in-frame clones and misses some; the assay was immunoSEQ multiplex PCR. The sample lists approximately 50,000 clones, about 80% occurring once. Sequencing used peripheral blood, obtained on day 0 of AZD1222 vaccination. Receptors originate from an adult in good health.

This clone appeared a single time. The CDR3 reads CASSQLPAGTGGESLHF. The CDR3 DNA reads TGTGCCAGCAGCCAATTACCTGCCGGGACAGGGGGCGAGAGTTTGCATTTT. The gene calls are TRBV3-1 (or the pseudogene TRBV3-2) and TRBJ1-5, with 12 bases identical to TRBD1. V dropped 2 bases and J dropped 15; count of bases not matched to a gene: 17. Per germline, CDR1 LGHDT and CDR2 YNNKEL (reference sequence). CDR3 length: 17 residues.

This CDR3 is CASSHNENQPQHF. CDR3 bases: TGTGCCAGCAGCCATAACGAGAATCAGCCCCAGCATTTT. This sequence joins TRBV3-1 (or the pseudogene TRBV3-2) and TRBJ1-5; D not resolved. The germline V gene encodes CDR1 LGHDT and CDR2 YNNKEL (reference sequence). Trimming took 3 bases from V and 4 from J, leaving 7 bases between them. The CDR3 length is 13 residues.

This chain uses TRBV29-1 with TRBJ2-5; 11 nucleotides align to TRBD2. CDR1 and CDR2 from the germline V gene are SQVTM and ANQGSEA. V lost 5 bases, J lost 4 bases, and 3 bases stayed unmatched. The CDR3 contains 13 residues. CDR3 residues: CSVLAGGRETQYF. Written as DNA, the CDR3 is TGCAGCGTTTTAGCGGGGGGGCGAGAGACCCAGTACTTC.

V gene TRBV7-8 combines with J gene TRBJ2-2; D unresolved. Trimming shortened V by 5 bases and J by 5 bases, and 15 bases separated the two germline ends. This CDR3 spans 15 amino acids. Per germline, CDR1 SGHVS and CDR2 FQNEAQ. The CDR3 here is CASSPRESLTGELFF. CDR3 sequence (DNA): TGTGCCAGCAGCCCCCGCGAGTCCCTTACCGGGGAGCTGTTTTTT.

DNA for the CDR3: TGCAGCGTTGACAGGGGGAACACCGGGGAGCTGTTTTTT. It translates to CSVDRGNTGELFF. This chain uses TRBV29-1 with TRBJ2-2, with a weak D call TRBD1 (6 bases). In germline, CDR1 is SQVTM, CDR2 ANQGSEA. V shed 3 bases and J shed 1 base, with 6 bases lying between them. The CDR3 contains 13 residues.

The chain combines TRBV19 with TRBJ2-7, with D tentatively TRBD1 or TRBD2 (6 bases each). The CDR3 has 14 residues. V was cut by 4 bases and J by 4 bases, with 14 bases left in between. Per the germline V gene, CDR1 is LNHDA and CDR2 is SQIVND (reference sequence). In DNA, the CDR3 is TGTGCCAGTAGTACCATGACTAGGGGGTACGAGCAGTACTTC. Protein product: CASSTMTRGYEQYF. The full variable domain, with the rest looked up from reference TRBV19 and TRBJ2-7, is DGGITQSPKYLFRKEGQNVTLSCEQNLNHDAMYWYRQDPGQGLRLIYYSQIVNDFQKGDIAEGYSVSREKKESFPLTVTSAQKNPTAFYLCASSTMTRGYEQYFGPGTRLTVT.

V usage is TRBV3-1 (or the pseudogene TRBV3-2) and J usage is TRBJ2-3; D remains unclear. Trimming took off 3 bases at V and 6 bases at J, with 10 bases between the two ends. The CDR3 is 13 residues long. Germline-derived CDR1 and CDR2 are LGHDT and YNNKEL (reference sequence). CDR3 sequence (DNA): TGTGCCAGCAGCCAGTCTAGTGGGGATACGCAGTATTTT. Protein: CASSQSSGDTQYF.

The chain has TRBV27 and TRBJ2-5; D perhaps matches TRBD1 (5 bases). V was cut by 4 bases and J by 5 bases, with 14 bases left in between. CDR1 is MNHEY and CDR2 is SMNVEV in the germline V gene (reference sequence). CDR3 size: 14 residues. CDR3 in amino acids: CASSYVGRSETQYF. The CDR3 DNA reads TGTGCCAGCAGTTATGTGGGGCGATCGGAGACCCAGTACTTC.

V is TRBV7-3 and J is TRBJ2-2; 8 bases map to TRBD2. Per germline, CDR1 SGHTA and CDR2 FQGTGA. The CDR3 totals 15 residues. Losses at the gene ends were 4 bases for V and 4 bases for J; bases not matched to a gene: 5. The CDR3 sequence is CASSYSGKSTGELFF. The CDR3 nucleotides read TGTGCCAGCAGCTATAGCGGGAAAAGCACCGGGGAGCTGTTTTTT.

The gene calls are TRBV19 and TRBJ2-7, with D perhaps matching TRBD2 (5 bases). Germline lookup yields CDR1 LNHDA and CDR2 SQIVND (reference sequence). This CDR3 has 14 amino acids. V lost 5 bases to trimming and J lost 5 bases, with 16 bases between them. The CDR3 reads CASSRGVALDEQYF. CDR3 coding DNA: TGTGCCAGTAGTCGGGGAGTCGCTTTGGACGAGCAGTACTTC.

A few counts support this clone. DNA for the CDR3: TGTGCCAGCAGCCAAGGGACAGGTGCCTACTATGGCTACACCTTC. Translated: CASSQGTGAYYGYTF. The rearrangement uses TRBV4-2 and TRBJ1-2; 7 bases agree with TRBD1. The germline V gene has CDR1 LGHNA and CDR2 YNFKEQ. Trimming at V came to 1 base and at J to 3 bases, leaving 5 bases not matched to a gene. The CDR3 loop spans 15 amino acids.

The chain couples TRBV27 to TRBJ1-1, with D perhaps matching TRBD1 (6 bases). This CDR3 spans 16 amino acids. CDR1 is MNHEY, CDR2 SMNVEV, per germline (reference sequence). The V end was cut by 1 base, the J end by 3 bases, with 15 bases between. DNA for the CDR3: TGTGCCAGCAGTTTATTAAATCCGGGGGCAGACACTGAAGCTTTCTTT. This encodes CASSLLNPGADTEAFF.

The chain employs TRBV20-1 and TRBJ2-5; no firm D call. Trimming removed 3 bases at V and 3 bases at J, with 17 bases between. Germline CDR1 DFQATT, CDR2 SNEGSKA (reference sequence). The CDR3 is 15 residues long. The CDR3 here is CSASTPLGFEETQYF. The CDR3 region has the DNA TGCAGTGCTAGTACCCCGCTGGGATTTGAAGAGACCCAGTACTTC.

V is TRBV9 and J is TRBJ2-2; 14 bases fit TRBD2. Per germline, CDR1 SGDLS and CDR2 YYNGEE. The CDR3 covers 18 residues. The V and J ends lost 2 bases and 3 bases, in that order; junction bases with no gene match: 6. CDR3 sequence (DNA): TGTGCCAGCAGCGTGACTAGCGGGGGGGCCGTCGACACCGGGGAGCTGTTTTTT. The encoded protein is CASSVTSGGAVDTGELFF.

The V and J genes are TRBV7-9 and TRBJ1-2, with 9 bases lining up with TRBD1. V lost 6 bases, J lost 3 bases, and 8 bases stayed unmatched. CDR1 is SEHNR, CDR2 FQNEAQ, per germline (reference sequence). The CDR3 is 15 amino acids. This chain's CDR3 is CASSLGTGYHYGYTF. CDR3 nucleotides: TGTGCCAGCAGTCTTGGGACAGGGTATCACTATGGCTACACCTTC. Complete variable domain (other parts from reference TRBV7-9 and TRBJ1-2): DTGVSQNPRHKITKRGQNVTFRCDPISEHNRLYWYRQTLGQGPEFLTYFQNEAQLEKSRLLSDRFSAERPKGSFSTLEIQRTEQGDSAMYLCASSLGTGYHYGYTFGSGTRLTVV.

The V gene is TRBV28, the J gene TRBJ1-6; 7 bases line up with TRBD1. V trimming: 3 bases; J trimming: 5 bases; junction bases outside the gene matches: 4. This CDR3 has 15 amino acids. The germline V gene encodes CDR1 MDHEN and CDR2 SYDVKM. CDR3 in DNA: TGTGCCAGCAGTTTCGGACAGGTGGATAATTCACCCCTCCACTTT. Translating gives CASSFGQVDNSPLHF.

This clone showed up just a few times. CDR3 residues: CASSLFAGQGAGQPQHF. Here the CDR3 DNA reads TGTGCCAGCAGCCTATTTGCGGGGCAGGGGGCCGGTCAGCCCCAGCATTTT. The chain uses TRBV4-2 and TRBJ1-5; 8 bases fit TRBD1. The CDR3 consists of 17 residues. Germline V gives CDR1 LGHNA, CDR2 YNFKEQ. With 4 bases clipped from V and 6 bases from J, the junction kept 14 bases outside the gene matches.

The chain joins TRBV29-1 to TRBJ1-1, with D unresolved. Germline V gene lookup returns CDR1 SQVTM and CDR2 ANQGSEA. Trimming removed 2 bases from V and 1 base from J, with 11 bases in between. The CDR3 has 14 residues. CDR3 DNA: TGCAGCGTTGAAACTCGAGGGTCGAACACTGAAGCTTTCTTT. It encodes CSVETRGSNTEAFF.